The rows below give T cell receptor beta chains drawn from one sample of a study of blood T cell repertoires in COVID-19. The protocol was immunoSEQ multiplex PCR, while the TCRdb copy is restricted to in-frame clones and leaves out a portion. The table lists approximately 400,000 clones, around 89% of them singletons. Sequencing used PBMCs or T cells enriched from blood (not recorded which). These receptors originate from a woman under 30 who had recovered from COVID-19. CDR3s include the opening cysteine and the closing phenylalanine or tryptophan. The D gene is left open where the match is weak. The listing skips clone size in some rows; elsewhere it reads once, few, many or a size class.

size	J	D	V	DNA	CDR3
-	TRBJ1-1	TRBD1	TRBV28	TGTGCCAGCAGTGAGGGTCCGGGACAGGGATACACTGAAGCTTTCTTT	CASSEGPGQGYTEAFF
-	TRBJ1-1	-	TRBV27	TGTGCCAGCAGTTTTGTGGGGGGAACTGAAGCTTTCTTT	CASSFVGGTEAFF
-	TRBJ1-1	-	TRBV29-1	TGCAGCGTCAACCTAATGACAGGGAACACTGAAGCTTTCTTT	CSVNLMTGNTEAFF
-	TRBJ2-7	TRBD1	TRBV28	TGTGCCAGCAGTTTCAGGGACAGGGGATCCCCCTACGAGCAGTACTTC	CASSFRDRGSPYEQYF
-	TRBJ1-1	-	TRBV19	TGTGCCAGTAGTTCCAACCCGGGGGGGGGCAACCGATACTTT	CASSSNPGGGNRYF
few	TRBJ2-7	-	TRBV7-9	TGTGCCAGCAGCGTCCTCGACGAGCAGTACTTC	CASSVLDEQYF
-	TRBJ1-2	-	TRBV5-8	TGTGCCAGCAGCTTGGAAGGGGCCACCTACTTC	CASSLEGATYF
-	TRBJ2-6	-	TRBV10-3	TGTGCCATCAGCGATGACTCCAGGGTCGTCGGGGCCAACGTCCTGACTTTC	CAISDDSRVVGANVLTF
few	TRBJ1-2	TRBD1	TRBV5-1	TGCGCCAGCAGCTTGTGGGACAGGGAATCCGGCTACACCTTC	CASSLWDRESGYTF
-	TRBJ1-1	-	TRBV7-3	TGTGCCAGCAGCTTAAACGGTAACACTGAAGCTTTCTTT	CASSLNGNTEAFF
-	TRBJ2-1	TRBD2	TRBV6-5	TGTGCCAGCAGTCGAGCGGGGGGCCCGAGGGGGCAGTTCTTC	CASSRAGGPRGQFF
-	TRBJ1-5	-	TRBV3-1/TRBV3-2	TGTGCCAGCAGCCAAGGGACGGGAGGGCAGCCCCAGCATTTT	CASSQGTGGQPQHF
-	TRBJ1-5	-	TRBV5-1	TGCGCCAGCAGCTTGGGAGACTCCGACAATCAGCCCCAGCATTTT	CASSLGDSDNQPQHF
-	TRBJ2-7	-	TRBV5-4	TGTGCCAGCAGCTTCACTGACGAGCAGTACTTC	CASSFTDEQYF
-	TRBJ1-1	-	TRBV11-3	TGTGCTGGGCCAGGCACTGAAGCTTTCTTT	CAGPGTEAFF
-	TRBJ2-1	-	TRBV5-4	TGTGCCAGCAGCTTGCCCTGGACATCGGAGTTCTTC	CASSLPWTSEFF
-	TRBJ2-3	TRBD2	TRBV6-5	TGTGCCAGCAGTTATAGAGGCGGGGGGACCACAGATACGCAGTATTTT	CASSYRGGGTTDTQYF
-	TRBJ2-1	TRBD2	TRBV6-5	TGTGCCAGCAGTATAGCGGGGGGGCCCAATGAGCAGTTCTTC	CASSIAGGPNEQFF
-	TRBJ1-2	TRBD1	TRBV6-5	TGTGCCAGCAGTACGGGACAGGGTAACTATGGCTACACCTTC	CASSTGQGNYGYTF
-	TRBJ1-2	-	TRBV28	TGTGCCACCGGAACCCCGGGACATCCTGGCTACACCTTC	CATGTPGHPGYTF
-	TRBJ1-6	-	TRBV6-5	TGTGCCAGCAGGCGCCCTTTCGATTCACCCCTCCACTTT	CASRRPFDSPLHF
-	TRBJ1-1	TRBD1	TRBV19	TGTGCCAGTAGTACCCCGGACAGGGGGAACACTGAAGCTTTCTTT	CASSTPDRGNTEAFF
-	TRBJ1-6	TRBD1	TRBV6-2/TRBV6-3	TGTGCCAGCAGTTACTCGCCCGGGACAGGCGATCCTTCACCCCTCCACTTT	CASSYSPGTGDPSPLHF
-	TRBJ1-4	-	TRBV24-1	TGTGCCACCAGTTGGGGCCAGGGGTTGCGAAAAACTGTTTTT	CATSWGQGLRKTVF
-	TRBJ1-2	-	TRBV29-1	TGCAGCGTTACGATCGGGTCCGGCTACACCTTC	CSVTIGSGYTF
-	TRBJ2-1	TRBD2	TRBV14	TGTGCCAGCAGCCAAGAATCGACTAGCGGGGGGGTCGATGAGCAGTTCTTC	CASSQESTSGGVDEQFF
-	TRBJ2-2	-	TRBV6-5	TGTGCCAGCAGCGCGACAGGCCAGAACACCGGGGAGCTGTTTTTT	CASSATGQNTGELFF
-	TRBJ1-2	TRBD1	TRBV29-1	TGCAGCGTTGCAGGGGGGATCTATGGCTACACCTTC	CSVAGGIYGYTF
once	TRBJ1-2	-	TRBV28	TGTGCCAGCAGTTTTATCCAGGGCACTTATGGCTACACCTTC	CASSFIQGTYGYTF
-	TRBJ2-5	-	TRBV5-6	TGTGCCAGCAGCTTGTTTTTCGGCGGACAAGAGACCCAGTACTTC	CASSLFFGGQETQYF
few	TRBJ2-5	-	TRBV15	TGTGCCACCAGCTCGGCACGTGGCGGCCAAGAGACCCAGTACTTC	CATSSARGGQETQYF
-	TRBJ1-2	-	TRBV29-1	TGCAGCGTTGAGTGGGGTCGGAGGGGCTACACCTTC	CSVEWGRRGYTF
-	TRBJ2-7	TRBD2	TRBV5-6	TGTGCCAGCAGCCCCATTAGCGGGGGGGGTTACGAGCAGTACTTC	CASSPISGGGYEQYF
-	TRBJ1-5	-	TRBV6-1	TGTGCCAGCAGTGAAGAGGGGGATTTCAATCAGCCCCAGCATTTT	CASSEEGDFNQPQHF
-	TRBJ1-1	-	TRBV4-1	TGCGCCAGCAGCCAAGATCGAACAGGACCCTTGAACACTGAAGCTTTCTTT	CASSQDRTGPLNTEAFF
-	TRBJ2-7	-	TRBV19	TGTGCCAGTAGTCCCCGGTCAGGGGCCGACGAGCAGTACTTC	CASSPRSGADEQYF
-	TRBJ1-2	-	TRBV14	TGTGCCAGCAGCCTCGGTTATGGCTACACCTTC	CASSLGYGYTF
-	TRBJ1-2	TRBD1	TRBV2	TGTGCCAGCCCAATTAACCGGGACAGGGGTAACTATGGCTACACCTTC	CASPINRDRGNYGYTF
-	TRBJ1-1	TRBD1	TRBV30	TGTGCCTGGAGTTACGGACAGGTGAACACTGAAGCTTTCTTT	CAWSYGQVNTEAFF
-	TRBJ2-3	-	TRBV6-5	TGTGCCAGCAGTTATACAGTGGCAGATACGCAGTATTTT	CASSYTVADTQYF
-	TRBJ1-1	-	TRBV28	TGTGCCAGCAGTCCGAGGACAGTAGCTTTCTTT	CASSPRTVAFF
-	TRBJ2-5	TRBD1	TRBV5-5	TGTGCCAGCAGCTGGATCCAAGGACAGGGCGAAGAGACCCAGTACTTC	CASSWIQGQGEETQYF
-	TRBJ1-1	-	TRBV4-3	TGCGCCAGCAGCCCGCTACAGCAGCTGAACACTGAAGCTTTCTTT	CASSPLQQLNTEAFF
once	TRBJ1-5	TRBD1	TRBV15	TGTGCCACCAGCAGGGACAGGCACAATCAGCCCCAGCATTTT	CATSRDRHNQPQHF
-	TRBJ1-2	-	TRBV5-4	TGTGCCAGCAGCTTGAGCGGGGACGGCTACACCTTC	CASSLSGDGYTF
-	TRBJ1-1	-	TRBV6-5	TGTGCCAGCAGACATGCAGGTAACACTGAAGCTTTCTTT	CASRHAGNTEAFF
-	TRBJ2-7	-	TRBV7-9	TGTGCCAGCAGCCCCAGGGTAACAGCCTACGAGCAGTACTTC	CASSPRVTAYEQYF
-	TRBJ2-7	-	TRBV28	TGTGCCAGCAGCCCGACACCTTCCTACGAGCAGTACTTC	CASSPTPSYEQYF
medium-sized	TRBJ2-7	TRBD1	TRBV19	TGTGCCAGTAGCTCCGGGACAGGGATTCTCTACGAGCAGTACTTC	CASSSGTGILYEQYF
once	TRBJ2-6	-	TRBV10-3	TGTGCCATCGGCAGGGGTCTGAACTCTGGGGCCAACGTCCTGACTTTC	CAIGRGLNSGANVLTF
-	TRBJ1-2	-	TRBV3-1/TRBV3-2	TGTGCCAGCAGCCTACTACAGGGCGACTACACCTTC	CASSLLQGDYTF